The entry below gives a single TCR beta chain sequence along with its context. Other DNA sequences in the sample encode the same CDR3. The germline V and J ends were trimmed by 2 bases and 2 bases, with 4 bases remaining between them. Germline V gives CDR1 SEHNR, CDR2 FQNEAQ (reference sequence). This CDR3 has 13 residues. The data originate from a study of control samples from healthy donors and cancer patients. TCRdb's table, derived via immunoSEQ multiplex PCR, lists solely in-frame clones and lacks some. The table lists around 120,000 clones, 80% to 90% of them singletons. The chain employs TRBV7-9 and TRBJ1-5; no clear D. Sequenced sample: blood. The TCR comes from a man aged 40-50 years in good health. The CDR3 here is CASSLSGNQPQHF. The CDR3 region has the DNA TGTGCCAGCAGCTTAAGCGGCAATCAGCCCCAGCATTTT.